This TCR beta chain was found in a study of blood T cell repertoires in COVID-19. The wider study: The analysed material was cDNA or gDNA that came from T cells, B-cell-depleted T cells, or PBMCs.

Assay used: immunoSEQ multiplex PCR; TCRdb lists only in-frame clones, some missing. The table records 68,000 or so clones, over 80% of them present only once. Per germline, CDR1 SGHRS and CDR2 YFSETQ. This CDR3 comprises 17 residues. Trimming cost V 4 bases and J 3 bases, with 19 bases left between them. Sequencing was carried out using peripheral blood. The V call is TRBV5-1, the J call TRBJ2-2; D might be TRBD2 (6 bases). This clonotype was obtained from a human donor in a cohort sampled during active COVID-19. The CDR3 DNA reads as TGCGCCAGCAGCATCCGTTTAAGCGGGCACTACACCGGGGAGCTGTTTTTT. Its translation is CASSIRLSGHYTGELFF.